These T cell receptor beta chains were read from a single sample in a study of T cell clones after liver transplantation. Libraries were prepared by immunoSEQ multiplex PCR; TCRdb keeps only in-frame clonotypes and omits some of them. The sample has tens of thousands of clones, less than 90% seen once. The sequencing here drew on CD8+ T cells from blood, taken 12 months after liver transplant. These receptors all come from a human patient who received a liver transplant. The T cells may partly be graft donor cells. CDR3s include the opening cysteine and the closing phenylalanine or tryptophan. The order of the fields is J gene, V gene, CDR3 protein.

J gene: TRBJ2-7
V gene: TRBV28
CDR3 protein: CASSSRTTGAHSYEQYF

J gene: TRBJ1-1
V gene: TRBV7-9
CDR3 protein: CASRQGWNTEAFF

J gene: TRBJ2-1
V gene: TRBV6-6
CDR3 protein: CASSYFTGNEQFF

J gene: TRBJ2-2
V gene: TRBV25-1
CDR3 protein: CASSELSSILNTGELFF

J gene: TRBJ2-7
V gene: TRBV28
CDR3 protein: CASSPRGTYEQYF

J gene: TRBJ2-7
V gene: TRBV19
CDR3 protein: CASGTGPYEQYF

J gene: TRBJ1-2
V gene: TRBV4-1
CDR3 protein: CASSQDYGSGYTF

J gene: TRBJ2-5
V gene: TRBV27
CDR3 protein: CASSPLTGGTQYF

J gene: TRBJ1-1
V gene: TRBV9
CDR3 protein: CASSPREGVAEAFF

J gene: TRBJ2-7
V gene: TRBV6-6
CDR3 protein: CASSYVEDSSYEQYF

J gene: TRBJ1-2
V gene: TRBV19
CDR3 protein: CASSIGTNYGYTF

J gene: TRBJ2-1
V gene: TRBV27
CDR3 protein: CASSFGRIYYNEQFF

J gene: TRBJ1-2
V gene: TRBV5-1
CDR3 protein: CASSWTGGPSGYTF

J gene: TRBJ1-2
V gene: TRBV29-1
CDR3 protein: CSVEDRVGYTF

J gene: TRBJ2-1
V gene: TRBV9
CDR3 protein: CASSFGLAGASEQFF

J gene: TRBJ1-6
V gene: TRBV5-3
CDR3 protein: CARSSRGSNSPLHF

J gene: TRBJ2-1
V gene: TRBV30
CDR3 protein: CAWSAGVSYGNEQFF

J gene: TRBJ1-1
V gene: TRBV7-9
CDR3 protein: CASSLGVSENTEAFF

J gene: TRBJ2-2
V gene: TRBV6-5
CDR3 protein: CASSPDWGGELFF

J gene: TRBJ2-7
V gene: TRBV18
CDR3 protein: CASSRMGLSLGDYEQYF

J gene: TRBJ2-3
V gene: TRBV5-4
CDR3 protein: CASSPYDLFRQGRTDTQYF

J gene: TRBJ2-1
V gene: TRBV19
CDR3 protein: CASSWDSSSYNEQFF

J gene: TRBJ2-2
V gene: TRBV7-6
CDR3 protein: CASSLGSQTGELFF

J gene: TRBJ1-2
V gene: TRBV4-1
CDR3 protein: CASSQARAGYGYTF

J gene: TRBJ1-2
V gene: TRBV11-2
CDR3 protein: CASSLGGEGMNYGYTF

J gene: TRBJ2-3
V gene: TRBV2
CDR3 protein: CASSVDSSRDTQYF

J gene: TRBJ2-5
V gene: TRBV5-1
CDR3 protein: CASSVRGRPETQYF

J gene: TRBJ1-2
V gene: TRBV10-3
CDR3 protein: CAISERAGQSNTNYGYTF

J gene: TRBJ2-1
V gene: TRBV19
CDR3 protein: CASSMGGTSYNEQFF

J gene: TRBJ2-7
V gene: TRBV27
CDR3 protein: CASSARDGLRYF

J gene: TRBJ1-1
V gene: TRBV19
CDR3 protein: CASSMGGGNTEAFF

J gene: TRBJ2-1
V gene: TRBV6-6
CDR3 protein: CASSSLDSNYNEQFF

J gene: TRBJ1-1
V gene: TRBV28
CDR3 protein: CASSLGVTAPNTEAFF

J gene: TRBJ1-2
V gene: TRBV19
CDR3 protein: CASSMWTTTGYTF

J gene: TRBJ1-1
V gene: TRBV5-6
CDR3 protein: CASSPTVGGNTEAFF

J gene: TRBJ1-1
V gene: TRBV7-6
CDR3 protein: CASSSSPGTEAFF

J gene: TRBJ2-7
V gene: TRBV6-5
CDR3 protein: CATTDSSYEQYF

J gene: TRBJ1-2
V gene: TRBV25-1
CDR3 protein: CASSEWKVAPTF

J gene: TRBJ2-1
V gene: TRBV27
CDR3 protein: CASSDSHNEQFF

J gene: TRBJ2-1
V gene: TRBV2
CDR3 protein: CASSFGEQFF

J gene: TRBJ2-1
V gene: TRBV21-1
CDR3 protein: CASTIGLAGQFF

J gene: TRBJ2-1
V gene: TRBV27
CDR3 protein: CASSLSGRYYNEQFF

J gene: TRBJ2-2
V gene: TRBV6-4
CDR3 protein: CASSASPGQVPPILAGAITGELFF

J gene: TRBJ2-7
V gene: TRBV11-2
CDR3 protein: CASSFAGGPYEQYF

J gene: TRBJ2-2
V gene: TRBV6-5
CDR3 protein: CASSYDSGTGELFF

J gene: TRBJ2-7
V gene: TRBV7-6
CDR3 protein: CASSLILGEQYF

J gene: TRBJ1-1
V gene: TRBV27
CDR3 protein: CASSLAGWTEAFF

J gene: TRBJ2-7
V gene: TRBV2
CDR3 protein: CASSDRPAGVHEQYF